The text below deals with one T cell receptor beta chain. TEMRA cells were FACS-enriched and CD8+ and CD4+ T cells negatively isolated. This entry comes from a study of CD8 T cells in Susac syndrome. An amount of RNA that ranged from roughly 0.5 to 1 ug was reverse transcribed with random hexamers. MiXCR, applied by TCRdb to the immunoSEQ multiplex PCR reads, yields one record per CDR3 protein. The table lists roughly 200,000 distinct CDR3 sequences, around 94% of them singletons. This clonotype was obtained from a human donor with Susac syndrome. Material: CD4+ T cells from PBMCs.

In DNA, the CDR3 is TGCGCCAGCAGCGTCGGGACAGCTAATGAGCAGTTCTTC. Its translation is CASSVGTANEQFF. V is TRBV5-1 and J is TRBJ2-1, with TRBD1 matching 7 bases. With V trimmed by 4 bases and J by 7 bases, 5 bases remained unmatched. CDR3 length: 13 amino acids. Per germline, CDR1 SGHRS and CDR2 YFSETQ.